This TCR beta chain was identified during a study of Ad26.COV2.S vaccination and SARS-CoV-2 variants. Study-wide findings and caveats: Non-spike TCR breadth did not differ much between vaccine and placebo recipients.

The CDR3 length is 14 residues. Treatment described: some 19 received Ad26.COV2.S at low or high dose, single or two shots; roughly five received placebo; per-sample allocation not given. Vaccine and placebo recipients were sampled on day 63 after the first injection. For this clone: Its specificity is unknown.

The method was immunoSEQ multiplex PCR; TCRdb's version includes in-frame clones alone and lacks a portion of them. The data show 300,000 to 400,000 clones, 75% to 90% seen once. Here the sequenced sample was peripheral blood, taken in a trial of Ad26.COV2.S vaccine versus placebo. This TCR came from a person aged 18-65 years who received the Ad26.COV2.S COVID-19 vaccine or a placebo. The chain employs TRBV21-1 and TRBJ1-3. TRBV21-1 is classified as a pseudogene. As DNA, the CDR3 is TGTGCCAGCAGCAAAAGTATCTCTGGAAACACCATATATTTT. This gives the protein CASSKSISGNTIYF.